This T cell receptor (beta chain) is from a study of control samples from healthy donors and cancer patients (dated by TCRdb to the early 2020s). Libraries were made using the immunoSEQ multiplex PCR assay. Drawn from immuneACCESS, this table holds only the in-frame rearrangements with V and J called that TCRdb kept. Clones are partly lost; checked studies trace under half to an unresolved V gene and leave the rest unexplained. Present in this sample are more than 75,000 clones, about 80% of which were seen just once. Of the sample, about 11% falls within the top ten clones. This clone has a handful of counts. The target of this receptor is not known. Base qualities are missing; no much larger clone stands one base away. The cysteine opens and the phenylalanine closes a CDR3 of 15 amino acids. Only CDR3 DNA is held: 45 bases, read in frame from base 1. From the germline V gene (reference sequence), CDR1 is LNHDA and CDR2 is SQIVND. The V end loses 3 bases and the J end loses 5 bases, and a stretch of 14 bases separates them.

The material sequenced was blood. The receptor was derived from a woman under 40 in good health. The sequence joins TRBV19 to TRBJ2-1; the D gene is tentatively TRBD1 or TRBD2, each matching 5 bases. The bases are TGTGCCAGTAGTATCCCCGGGGACGGAAACAATGAGCAGTTCTTC. Translated, this gives CASSIPGDGNNEQFF.